This TCR beta chain was sequenced during a study of cytomegalovirus exposure and HLA in healthy donors (dated by TCRdb to about 2017). Some background on the complete study: An earlier analysis of roughly 570 of the donors reported 276 Gb of sequence data and some 110 million unique TCR beta sequences obtained from around 190 million T cells. An early release that covered around 590 HLA-typed donors contained approximately 300 gigabases of sequencing data and 70 million to 100 million unique TCR sequences. Among the roughly 400 genotyped donors, around 79% belonged to the genetic ancestry cluster associated with self-reported Caucasian donors. The study aimed to test whether cataloging public T cell receptors could reveal signatures of past pathogen exposure. The study used immunosequencing to profile the T cell repertoires of about 670 subjects and linked those repertoires to cytomegalovirus serostatus. A separate validation cohort of 90 to 150 different subjects was used in addition to the 666-subject first cohort. To predict cytomegalovirus infection status, the study brought together high-throughput TCR immunosequencing, statistical association of individual TCRs with disease status, and machine learning. A later analysis re-analyzed previously published TCR beta repertoires from 660 or so donors and added high-resolution HLA genotyping to study TCR occurrence patterns. Rather than drawing on any new phenotypic data, the later analysis identified candidate immune exposures from TCR beta sequences and the way those sequences occurred across donors. To decide whether each TCR beta V gene segment behaved as functional or pseudogenic, an earlier analysis of 587 of the donors relied on high-throughput TCR beta sequencing. Donor age, sex, ethnicity and CMV serostatus were compiled together with the repertoire data. A later genetic analysis used genome-wide SNP genotypes for 398 of the 666 donors, treating that subset as a discovery cohort. All discovery cohort repertoires had been generated using a single sequencing platform. HLA typing included class I and class II loci at four-digit resolution. The number of typed donors differed by locus: about 629-640 for A, B, C, DRB1 and DQB1; some 500 for DQA1; 606 for DPA1; and approximately 450 for DPB1. Because of strong linkage in the cohort, a handful of DR-DQ haplotypes were treated as single units for association and clustering. On average, approximately 250,000 unique TCR beta nucleotide sequences were sequenced per donor among 398 genotyped donors of the cohort, with roughly a sixth of those sequences being non-productive. What the authors observed across the whole study: Strong co-occurrence of HLA alleles, especially DR and DQ, made assigning TCR associations to individual alleles difficult. A few of the identified cytomegalovirus-associated TCR beta chains were confirmed in vitro to be specific for cytomegalovirus antigens. A later analysis reported that several top co-occurrence clusters appeared linked to parvovirus B19, influenza, CMV and Epstein-Barr virus. According to a later analysis, most CMV-associated TCR beta chains appeared to be HLA-restricted, and the HLA associations seemed to be driven largely by CMV exposure. Compared with equally common non-associated chains, HLA-associated TCR beta chains in a later analysis were more clonally expanded and had lower generation probabilities. A cluster of highly shared sequence variants was judged likely to be a technical artifact of the sequencing pipeline. Because HLA typing was missing for some donors at each locus, association tests included only the typed subset. In a later genetic analysis, a missense DCLRE1C variant was associated with V-gene and J-gene trimming of TCR beta chains, and the association was replicated in an independent cohort. In a later genetic analysis, fewer N-insertions in productive TCRs were reported among donors in an Asian-associated ancestry cluster than the roughly 700-donor mean. A later analysis associated 17,000 or so TCR beta sequences with specific HLA alleles at a false discovery rate of 0.05. Over 15 rarely observed V segments, including chromosome 9 orphons, were excluded from the earlier analysis of some 590 of the donors because counts were too low. Some IMGT-functional V segments, including TRBV6-2 and TRBV6-3, could not be told apart with the 87-base-pair reads, so those segments were excluded. It was suggested by the authors that the approach could potentially be generalized to other disease states and immunological phenotypes. The study listed 150 to 200 TCR beta chains as associated with cytomegalovirus. In both the original and validation cohorts, the classifier was reported to diagnose cytomegalovirus status with high specificity and sensitivity. In an earlier analysis of fewer than 700 of the donors, most TCR beta V segments appeared in productive rearrangements about 90% or about 30% of the time, broadly matching IMGT annotations. A further reported finding was that TCR beta sequences accurately predicted the HLA-A and HLA-B alleles for most subjects in the first cohort. Correlated functional status among segregating V segments might reflect linkage disequilibrium, but an unknown experimental factor could not be ruled out. The only immune exposure information available for the cohort was CMV serostatus. Roughly uniform sequencing depth across donors was assumed in presence/absence analyses, although this assumption may not hold. A later analysis found that TCR association rates varied across HLA loci, with DRB1 alleles showing the most associated TCRs and HLA-C alleles the fewest. In this cohort, only TCR beta chains were sequenced, and detectable features were limited by the absence of alpha or paired-chain data. Most TCR sequences were seen in very few donors, while some public TCRs were found in many individuals.

Notes on this clone: Its antigen remains unidentified. No per-base quality is available; no much larger clone lies one base away.

The cohort comprised some 680 healthy bone marrow donors. All cohort members were sampled while nominally healthy, although unrecorded immune exposures were likely present. The donor tested CMV seronegative, placing the donor among the approximately 400 seronegative members of the cohort. Each donor provided a peripheral blood sample, and peripheral blood mononuclear cells were used for TCR beta sequencing. Genomic DNA extraction from the blood cell samples was performed with the Qiagen DNeasy Blood Extraction Kit. Libraries were prepared through the immunoSEQ multiplex PCR assay. For the multiplex PCR, a mixture combining 60 forward primers for TCR Vbeta segments and 13 reverse primers for TCR Jbeta segments was used. The CDR3 region of rearranged TCR beta genes was amplified from genomic DNA with a multiplex PCR assay. On the Illumina HiSeq System, the amplified TCR beta libraries were sequenced as 87-base-pair reads. Per the source publication's procedure: A later analysis tallied tens of millions of unique TCR beta chains across the 666 repertoires, and approximately 9.9 million of those chains were shared by two or more donors. Raw reads were error-corrected and collapsed into unique sequences by a nearest-neighbor algorithm in which closely related sequences were merged to remove PCR and sequencing errors. Alignment of CDR3 sequences to IMGT reference sequences was used to assign V, D and J gene segments. For a sequence to be retained, a match of at least six nucleotides was required to both a V gene segment and a J gene segment. A rearrangement counted as productive if the CDR3 had no stop codons and remained in frame with V and J, and every other rearrangement counted as non-productive. CDR3 was defined according to IMGT convention as the region running from the second conserved V-encoded cysteine to the conserved J-encoded phenylalanine. In an earlier analysis of 500 to 650 of the donors, sequences lacking an unambiguous match to a single V gene segment were excluded. An earlier analysis of 587 of the donors classified V segments as functional when productive rearrangements were above 56.7% and as segregating when the standard deviation between donors was above 5%. To diagnose cytomegalovirus status from the catalog of TCR beta chain sequences, a statistical classification framework was built. In a later analysis, V and J genes were assigned by comparing TCR nucleotide sequences against IMGT/GENE-DB human TR gene sequences. Using the TCRdist pipeline, a later analysis assigned CDR3 sequences along with most-parsimonious VDJ recombination scenarios. A later analysis defined each TCR beta chain by its CDR3 amino acid sequence plus V-gene family, and excluded reads lacking a unique V-gene family. In a later analysis, 450 to 600 highly shared, low-generation-probability nucleotide sequences were removed to address suspected cross-contamination and a sequencing artifact. In a later analysis, a clonal expansion index for each public chain was calculated from normalized within-repertoire ranks of inferred template counts. A later analysis computed generation probabilities with a VDJ recombination model fitted to out-of-frame rearrangements, and checked the results against IGoR. In a later analysis, hypergeometric tests were used to score TCR-TCR, TCR-HLA and TCR-CMV co-occurrence, with a repertoire-size bias correction applied to TCR pairs. False discovery rates were estimated in a later analysis by permuting HLA or CMV assignments 20 times. In a later analysis, co-occurring TCRs were grouped using DBSCAN, and TCRdist sequence similarity was added for clustering within HLA-allele-positive subsets. Repertoires with fewer than 30,000 or more than 120,000 public chains were left out of co-occurrence clustering, as were about 5 repertoires with anomalous nucleotide sharing. In its TCRdb copy, this immuneACCESS table keeps in-frame sequences only and misses some clones. Where compared with another copy, unresolved V genes explain less than half of these, and the others have no known cause. Clone size and the V and J calls come from that table; the DNA yielded D and trimming. The sample table holds more than 110,000 clones, of which roughly 10% were seen once. The ten biggest clones cover 1.5% to 2% of the sample.

As encoded in the germline V gene (reference sequence), CDR1 is MNHEY while CDR2 is SMNVEV. Compared with germline, V lacks 6 bases and J lacks 0 bases; bases without a gene match: 13. The CDR3 goes from the cysteine to the phenylalanine over 18 residues. The sequence is cut down to CDR3 DNA, 54 bases in frame from base 1. This receptor was taken from a man in his forties or fifties in good health and CMV-seronegative. The chain is made from TRBV27 and TRBJ2-1; the central 8 bases match TRBD2. Sequencing input: PBMCs. Read as DNA, the sequence is TGTGCCAGCAGCCGTCCCTTGGGCGGGGGGACCTCCTACAATGAGCAGTTCTTC. This yields the protein CASSRPLGGGTSYNEQFF.